These T cell receptor beta chains were read from a single sample in a study of blood T cell repertoires in COVID-19. The table came from immunoSEQ multiplex PCR; TCRdb's copy has only in-frame clones and leaves some out. The sample includes roughly 200,000 clones, approximately 85% of them seen just once. The sequenced sample consisted of peripheral blood. These receptors originate from a human donor with active or convalescent COVID-19. The donor label of this sample is uncertain. Each CDR3 is given with its conserved first and last residue. Each record gives: clone size, CDR3 length, V gene, CDR3 protein. Only some rows state a clone size, as once, few, many or a class for expanded clones.

>NA|15|TRBV7-9
CASSLAGSHNEKLFF
>NA|14|TRBV6-1
CASSEVLGGEKLFF
>few|11|TRBV20-1
CSARVVLGAFF
>NA|16|TRBV7-2
CASSSRTSGGAETQYF
>NA|12|TRBV9
CASSLDPGTIYF
>few|13|TRBV28
CASSLSSDSEAFF
>NA|14|TRBV2
CASWGTGHIDTQYF
>NA|14|TRBV6-6
CASSYSGREETQYF
>NA|16|TRBV10-3
CAISESGARGAAEAFF
>NA|14|TRBV5-1
CASSRQGENEKLFF
>few|16|TRBV30
CAWRRGASGAYNEQFF
>NA|16|TRBV5-4
CASSLRVASGYNEQFF
>once|12|TRBV6-5
CANRLLQETQYF
>NA|16|TRBV18
CASSPLAGGSTDTQYF
>NA|13|TRBV25-1
CASTDRPNTEAFF
>NA|13|TRBV18
CASSLQSRVEQFF
>NA|12|TRBV12-3/TRBV12-4
CASSADRGGYTF
>NA|14|TRBV10-1
CASSEGQGTDTQYF
>NA|14|TRBV21-1
CASSKGNMNTEAFF
>NA|18|TRBV7-9
CASSFLRRFLAGPGTQYF
>NA|15|TRBV19
CASSISRTGPHEQYF
>NA|16|TRBV18
CASSTYVGATNTEAFF
>few|12|TRBV5-4
CASSSGQNEQYF
>NA|15|TRBV7-2
CASSLAGGPTNEQFF
>few|13|TRBV14
CASSQGTVATIYF
>few|15|TRBV7-3
CASSPAGLPDTEAFF
>NA|16|TRBV9
CASSVLPQGTDGEQFF
>once|11|TRBV20-1
CSARANYEQYF
>few|16|TRBV3-1/TRBV3-2
CASSQDTGGGVTEAFF
>NA|15|TRBV4-2
CASSRGGGDNEKLFF
>once|16|TRBV5-1
CASSVDGRAFLDTQYF
>NA|14|TRBV5-1
CASSLIPGNEKLFF
>few|11|TRBV6-5
CAMGAGYEQYF
>NA|13|TRBV29-1
CSVPQGEHTEAFF
>NA|11|TRBV20-1
CSASRDQPQHF
>NA|15|TRBV2
CASSQPGQGTYEQYF